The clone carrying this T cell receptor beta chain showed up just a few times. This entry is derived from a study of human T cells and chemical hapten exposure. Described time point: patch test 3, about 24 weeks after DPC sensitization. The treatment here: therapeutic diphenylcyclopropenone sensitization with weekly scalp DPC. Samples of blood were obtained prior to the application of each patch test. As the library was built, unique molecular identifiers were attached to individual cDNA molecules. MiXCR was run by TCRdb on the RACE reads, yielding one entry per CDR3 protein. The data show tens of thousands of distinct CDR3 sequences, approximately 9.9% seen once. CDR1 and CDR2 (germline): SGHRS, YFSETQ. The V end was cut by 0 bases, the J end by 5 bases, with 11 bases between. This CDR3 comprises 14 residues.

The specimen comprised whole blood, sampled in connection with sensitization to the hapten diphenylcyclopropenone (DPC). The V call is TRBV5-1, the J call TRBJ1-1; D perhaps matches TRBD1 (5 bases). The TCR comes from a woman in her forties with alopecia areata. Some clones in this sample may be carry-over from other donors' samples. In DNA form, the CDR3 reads TGCGCCAGCAGCTTGGAGGGCTCAGGGACTGAAGCTTTCTTT. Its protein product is CASSLEGSGTEAFF.